This T cell receptor (beta chain) was identified in a study of T-cell reconstitution after alpha-beta-depleted transplantation in children. The CDR3 is 13 residues long. Germline V gene lookup returns CDR1 SQVTM and CDR2 ANQGSEA. V was pared by 0 bases and J by 5 bases, with 10 bases between. A TCRbeta library incorporating unique molecular identifiers was prepared. TCRdb re-derived calls from the PCR reads in MiXCR, one entry per CDR3 protein. The sample yields around 380,000 distinct CDR3 sequences, under 13% seen once. There are a few counts of this clonotype. The receptor comes from a human donor who donated a stem cell graft to a child with acute myeloid leukemia. The sequencing used PBMCs from the stem cell graft donor, collected from the stem cell graft. The chain uses TRBV29-1 and TRBJ1-2; D gene unclear. CDR3 in amino acids: CSVEDYRSYGYTF. CDR3 nucleotide sequence: TGCAGCGTTGAAGATTACCGCTCGTATGGCTACACCTTC. Full variable domain (outside the CDR3, taken from reference TRBV29-1 and TRBJ1-2): SAVISQKPSRDICQRGTSLTIQCQVDSQVTMMFWYRQQPGQSLTLIATANQGSEATYESGFVIDKFPISRPNLTFSTLTVSNMSPEDSSIYLCSVEDYRSYGYTFGSGTRLTVV.